The next 2 T cell receptor beta chains were all read from a single sample in a study of shared clonotypes between healthy human individuals. Profiled with immunoSEQ multiplex PCR; TCRdb holds only in-frame clones, not every one. Of about 2.1 million clones detected, just under 95% appear once; the ten largest clones hold over 1.5%. Naive CD8 cells lacked CD45RO and underwent positive selection for CCR7, leaving out terminally differentiated effector memory CD45RA+ cells. Sequenced sample: naive CD8+ T cells from PBMCs. These receptor sequences come from a man aged 18 to 30 in good health. Some clones in this sample may be carry-over from other donors' samples.

The chain links TRBV11-2 to TRBJ2-3; 8 bases line up with TRBD2. The V gene's germline CDR1 is SGHAT and CDR2 FQNNGV. The junction had 12 bases not matched to a gene; V was cut back by 5 bases and J by 5 bases. This CDR3 spans 16 amino acids. Here the CDR3 DNA reads TGTGCCAGCAGCCCACACAGCGGGAGCGGAGGAGATACGCAGTATTTT. Translation gives CASSPHSGSGGDTQYF.

The chain joins TRBV11-2 to TRBJ2-7; the D gene is possibly TRBD2 (5 bases). This CDR3 contains 16 residues. Germline-derived CDR1 and CDR2 are SGHAT and FQNNGV. V was shortened by 4 bases and J by 2 bases, with 18 bases between the two germline ends. CDR3: CASSSRKVDGTYEQYF. The CDR3 DNA follows: TGTGCCAGCAGCTCCCGGAAAGTGGACGGGACCTACGAGCAGTACTTC.